What follows is one T cell receptor (beta chain) and its context. This clone was counted between two and nine times. What this receptor recognizes is not known. One base away there is no much larger clone; base qualities are not given. Per the germline V gene, MDHEN is the CDR1 and SYDVKM is the CDR2. V is cut back by 7 bases and J by 4 bases, with 9 bases in the junction unmatched. The CDR3 numbers 14 residues from cysteine through phenylalanine. Here the CDR3 DNA is all that survives: 42 bases in frame from base 1. The data belong to a study of cytomegalovirus exposure and HLA in healthy donors (dated by TCRdb to the late 2010s). Looking at the study overall: An earlier analysis of a few hundred of the donors reported about 260 Gb of sequence data and roughly 120 million unique TCR beta sequences obtained from about 200 million T cells. Among roughly 400 genotyped donors of the cohort, an average of approximately 240,000 unique TCR beta nucleotide sequences was sequenced per donor, of which 15% to 20% were non-productive. Genome-wide SNP genotypes for about 55% of the roughly 670 donors were used in a later genetic analysis, which treated that subset as a discovery cohort. Both class I and class II loci were covered by HLA typing, at four-digit resolution. Typing coverage varied by locus: about 620-630 donors for A, B, C, DRB1 and DQB1; roughly 560 for DQA1; about 590 for DPA1; some 470 for DPB1. High-throughput TCR immunosequencing, statistical association of individual TCRs with disease status, and machine learning were combined to predict cytomegalovirus infection status. Of the 350 to 400 genotyped donors, approximately 83% fell in the genetic ancestry cluster associated with self-reported Caucasian donors. The study was designed to test whether signatures of past pathogen exposure could be identified by cataloging public T cell receptors. In addition to the first cohort of 500 to 850 subjects, a separate validation cohort of some 120 different subjects was used. Roughly 5 DR-DQ haplotypes were handled as single units for association and clustering, since linkage in the cohort was strong. To study patterns of TCR occurrence, a later analysis re-analyzed previously published TCR beta repertoires from 500 to 850 donors and added high-resolution HLA genotyping. In an earlier analysis of roughly 600 of the donors, high-throughput TCR beta sequencing was used to judge whether each TCR beta V gene segment behaved as functional or pseudogenic. Donor age, sex, ethnicity and CMV serostatus were compiled alongside the repertoire data. The T cell repertoires of around 730 subjects were profiled by immunosequencing and related to cytomegalovirus serostatus. All discovery cohort repertoires had been generated on a single sequencing platform. Rather than drawing on any new phenotypic data, the later analysis identified candidate immune exposures from TCR beta sequences and the way those sequences occurred across donors. About 310 gigabases of sequencing data and 70 million to 100 million unique TCR sequences were included in an early release covering about 600 HLA-typed donors. The full study reports these points: For the cohort, immune exposure information was limited to CMV serostatus. This cohort had only TCR beta chains sequenced, and the lack of alpha or paired-chain data limited which features could be detected. Because the 87-base-pair reads could not distinguish some IMGT-functional V segments, including TRBV6-2 and TRBV6-3, those segments were excluded. Correlated functional status among segregating V segments might be attributable to linkage disequilibrium, but an unknown experimental factor could not be ruled out. In a later analysis, 16,951 TCR beta sequences were associated with specific HLA alleles at a false discovery rate of 0.05. Across donors, most TCR sequences were observed very rarely, whereas some public TCRs were present in many individuals. Compared with the approximately 600-donor mean, donors in an Asian-associated ancestry cluster had fewer N-insertions in productive TCRs, according to a later genetic analysis. Because counts were too low, approximately 15 rarely observed V segments, including chromosome 9 orphons, were excluded from the earlier analysis of some 540 of the donors. In a later genetic analysis, a missense DCLRE1C variant was associated with V-gene and J-gene trimming of TCR beta chains, and the association was replicated in an independent cohort. It was suggested by the authors that the approach could potentially be generalized to other disease states and immunological phenotypes. A further reported finding was that TCR beta sequences accurately predicted the HLA-A and HLA-B alleles for most subjects in the first cohort. Three of the identified cytomegalovirus-associated TCR beta chains were confirmed in vitro to be specific for cytomegalovirus antigens. Sequencing depth was assumed to be roughly uniform across donors in the presence/absence analyses, though that assumption may not hold. The sequencing pipeline was judged likely to have produced a cluster of highly shared sequence variants as a technical artifact. Because HLA typing was missing for some donors at each locus, association tests included only the typed subset. A later analysis found that TCR association rates varied across HLA loci, with DRB1 alleles showing the most associated TCRs and HLA-C alleles the fewest. Compared with equally common non-associated chains, HLA-associated TCR beta chains in a later analysis were more clonally expanded and had lower generation probabilities. Several of the top co-occurrence clusters appeared to be linked to parvovirus B19, influenza, CMV and Epstein-Barr virus, according to a later analysis. The classifier was reported to diagnose cytomegalovirus status with high specificity and sensitivity in both the original and validation cohorts. In an earlier analysis of 587 of the donors, most TCR beta V segments appeared in productive rearrangements about 90% or about 30% of the time, broadly matching IMGT annotations. A later analysis found that most CMV-associated TCR beta chains appeared HLA-restricted, with HLA associations seemingly driven largely by CMV exposure. A total of roughly 160 TCR beta chains were listed by the study as associated with cytomegalovirus. When HLA alleles, especially DR and DQ, strongly co-occurred, TCR associations were difficult to assign to individual alleles.

The cohort was made up of 666 healthy bone marrow donors. At the time of sampling, every cohort member was nominally healthy, though immune exposures that went unrecorded were likely present. The donor was CMV seropositive and belonged to the group of 250 to 300 seropositive cohort members. Every donor gave a peripheral blood sample, and the peripheral blood mononuclear cells from that sample were used for TCR beta sequencing. The Qiagen DNeasy Blood Extraction Kit was used to extract genomic DNA from the blood cell samples. The library was produced with the immunoSEQ multiplex PCR assay. A mixture of 60 forward primers for TCR Vbeta segments and 13 reverse primers for TCR Jbeta segments was used in the multiplex PCR. The CDR3 region of rearranged TCR beta genes was amplified from genomic DNA by a multiplex PCR assay. The amplified TCR beta libraries were sequenced on the Illumina HiSeq System as 87-base-pair reads. The published analysis was carried out like this. In a later analysis, some 80 million unique TCR beta chains were counted across the 650 to 700 repertoires, and some 10 million of these chains were shared by at least two donors. A nearest-neighbor algorithm error-corrected the raw reads and collapsed the reads into unique sequences, merging closely related sequences to remove PCR and sequencing errors. CDR3 sequences were aligned to IMGT reference sequences to assign V, D and J gene segments. For a sequence to be retained, a match of at least six nucleotides to both a V gene segment and a J gene segment was required. Rearrangements were called productive when the CDR3 lacked stop codons and stayed in frame with V and J; all others were non-productive. CDR3 was defined according to IMGT convention as the region running from the second conserved V-encoded cysteine to the conserved J-encoded phenylalanine. The earlier analysis of roughly 590 of the donors excluded sequences that lacked an unambiguous match to a single V gene segment. In an earlier analysis of around 590 of the donors, a V segment was called functional when productive rearrangements were above 56.7%, and segregating when the standard deviation between donors exceeded 5%. A statistical classification framework was developed to diagnose cytomegalovirus status using the catalog of TCR beta chain sequences. In a later analysis, V and J genes were assigned by comparing TCR nucleotide sequences against IMGT/GENE-DB human TR gene sequences. The TCRdist pipeline was used in a later analysis to assign CDR3 sequences and most-parsimonious VDJ recombination scenarios. In a later analysis, every TCR beta chain was defined by the combination of its CDR3 amino acid sequence and its V-gene family, and reads without a unique V-gene family were dropped. In a later analysis, fewer than 600 highly shared, low-generation-probability nucleotide sequences were removed to address suspected cross-contamination and a sequencing artifact. In a later analysis, a clonal expansion index for each public chain was calculated from normalized within-repertoire ranks of inferred template counts. A later analysis computed generation probabilities with a VDJ recombination model fitted to out-of-frame rearrangements, and checked the results against IGoR. In a later analysis, hypergeometric tests were used to score TCR-TCR, TCR-HLA and TCR-CMV co-occurrence, with a repertoire-size bias correction applied to TCR pairs. To estimate false discovery rates, a later analysis permuted the HLA or CMV assignments 20 times. A later analysis grouped co-occurring TCRs with DBSCAN, adding TCRdist sequence similarity when clustering within HLA-allele-positive subsets. Co-occurrence clustering excluded repertoires with fewer than 30,000 or more than 120,000 public chains, plus five with anomalous nucleotide sharing. TCRdb obtained this table from immuneACCESS and retained in-frame rearrangements with V and J assigned. These tables miss some clones; where compared with another copy, unresolved V genes account for less than half of the shortfall, and the remainder is unexplained. Clone size and the V and J calls come from that table; the DNA yielded D and trimming. Recorded for this sample are about 120,000 clones; 65% to 80% of them occurred a single time. Clones ranked in the top ten supply 4% to 5.5% of the sample.

The source material was PBMCs. The sequence was obtained from a man younger than 45 in good health and CMV-seropositive. The sequence joins TRBV28 to TRBJ1-2, with TRBD1 matching 7 junction bases. The sequence in DNA is TGTGCCAGCATCAGCGACAGGGTACTCTATGGCTACACCTTC. This sequence encodes CASISDRVLYGYTF.